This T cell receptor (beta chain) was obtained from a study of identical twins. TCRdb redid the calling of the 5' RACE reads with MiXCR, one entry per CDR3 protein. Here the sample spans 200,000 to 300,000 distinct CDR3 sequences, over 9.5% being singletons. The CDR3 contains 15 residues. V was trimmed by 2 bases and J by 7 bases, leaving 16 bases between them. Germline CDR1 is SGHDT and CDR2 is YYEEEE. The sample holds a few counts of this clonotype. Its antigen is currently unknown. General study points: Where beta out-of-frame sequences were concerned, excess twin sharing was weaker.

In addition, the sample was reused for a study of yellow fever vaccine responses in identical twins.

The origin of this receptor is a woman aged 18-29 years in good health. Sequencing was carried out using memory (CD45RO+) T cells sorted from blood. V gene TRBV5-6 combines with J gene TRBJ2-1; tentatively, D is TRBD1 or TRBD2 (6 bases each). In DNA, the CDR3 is TGTGCCAGCAGCTTTAGGGGGAGGAGGAGTAATGAGCAGTTCTTC. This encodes CASSFRGRRSNEQFF.